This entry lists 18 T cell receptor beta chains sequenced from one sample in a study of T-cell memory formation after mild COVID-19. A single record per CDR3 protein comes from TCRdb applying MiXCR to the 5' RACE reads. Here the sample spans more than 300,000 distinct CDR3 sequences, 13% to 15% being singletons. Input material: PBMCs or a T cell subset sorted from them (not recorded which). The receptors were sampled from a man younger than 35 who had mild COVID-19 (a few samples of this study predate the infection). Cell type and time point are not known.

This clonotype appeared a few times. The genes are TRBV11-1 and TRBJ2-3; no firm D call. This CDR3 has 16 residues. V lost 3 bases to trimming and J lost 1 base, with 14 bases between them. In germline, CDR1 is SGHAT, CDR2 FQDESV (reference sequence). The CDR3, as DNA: TGTGCCAGCAGCTTCCGCCGGACCGTTCGCACAGATACGCAGTATTTT. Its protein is CASSFRRTVRTDTQYF.

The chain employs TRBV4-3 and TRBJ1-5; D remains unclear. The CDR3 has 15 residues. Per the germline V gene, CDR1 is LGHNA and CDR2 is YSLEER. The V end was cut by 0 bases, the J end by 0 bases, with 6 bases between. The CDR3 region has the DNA TGCGCCAGCAGCCAAGAGCAATATAGCAATCAGCCCCAGCATTTT. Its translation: CASSQEQYSNQPQHF.

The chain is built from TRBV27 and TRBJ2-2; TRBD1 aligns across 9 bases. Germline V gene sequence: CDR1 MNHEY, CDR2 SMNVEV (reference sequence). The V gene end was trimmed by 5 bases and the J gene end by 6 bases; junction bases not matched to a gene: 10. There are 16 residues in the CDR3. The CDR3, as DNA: TGTGCCAGCAGTCGCTGGACAGGGGTGGGCGCCGGGGAGCTGTTTTTT. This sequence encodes CASSRWTGVGAGELFF.

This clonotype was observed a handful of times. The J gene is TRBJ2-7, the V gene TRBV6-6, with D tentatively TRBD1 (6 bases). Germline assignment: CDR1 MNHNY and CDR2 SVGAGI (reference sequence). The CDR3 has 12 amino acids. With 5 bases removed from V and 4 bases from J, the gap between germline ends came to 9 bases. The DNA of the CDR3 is TGTGCCAGCAGTGTACAGGGATACGAGCAGTACTTC. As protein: CASSVQGYEQYF.

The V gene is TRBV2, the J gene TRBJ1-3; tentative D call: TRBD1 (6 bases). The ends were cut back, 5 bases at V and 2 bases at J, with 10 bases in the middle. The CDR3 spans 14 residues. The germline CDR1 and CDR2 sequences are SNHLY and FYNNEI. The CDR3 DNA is TGTGCCAGCAGTTCTGGACAGCCTGGAAACACCATATATTTT. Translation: CASSSGQPGNTIYF.

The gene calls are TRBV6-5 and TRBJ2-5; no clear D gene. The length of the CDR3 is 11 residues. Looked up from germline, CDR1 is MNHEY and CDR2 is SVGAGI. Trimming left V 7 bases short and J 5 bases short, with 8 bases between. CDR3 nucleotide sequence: TGTGCCAGCATCGATGGGGAGACCCAGTACTTC. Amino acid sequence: CASIDGETQYF.

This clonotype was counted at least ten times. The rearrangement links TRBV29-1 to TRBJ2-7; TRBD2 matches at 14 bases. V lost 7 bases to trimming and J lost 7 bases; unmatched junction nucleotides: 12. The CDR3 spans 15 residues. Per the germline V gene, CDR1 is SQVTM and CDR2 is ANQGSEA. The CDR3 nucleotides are TGCAGCGCAGAGGGACTAGCGGGGGACATCCTGGAGCAGTACTTC. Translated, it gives CSAEGLAGDILEQYF.

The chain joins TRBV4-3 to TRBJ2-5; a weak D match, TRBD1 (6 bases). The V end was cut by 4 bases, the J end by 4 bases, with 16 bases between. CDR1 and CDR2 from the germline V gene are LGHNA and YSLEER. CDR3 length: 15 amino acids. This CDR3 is CASSPSGRGGETQYF. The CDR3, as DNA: TGCGCCAGCAGCCCATCGGGCAGGGGCGGAGAGACCCAGTACTTC.

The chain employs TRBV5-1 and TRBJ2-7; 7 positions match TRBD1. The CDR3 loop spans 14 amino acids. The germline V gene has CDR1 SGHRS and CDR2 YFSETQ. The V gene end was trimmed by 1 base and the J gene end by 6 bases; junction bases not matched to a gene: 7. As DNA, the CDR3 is TGCGCCAGCAGCTTGTCGTTACAGGGGACCGAGCAGTACTTC. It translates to CASSLSLQGTEQYF.

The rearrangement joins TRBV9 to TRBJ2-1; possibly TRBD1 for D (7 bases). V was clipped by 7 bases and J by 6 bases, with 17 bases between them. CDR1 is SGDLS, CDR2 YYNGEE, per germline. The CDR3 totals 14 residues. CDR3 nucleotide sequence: TGTGCCAGCGCGGAGGGGGCGCGTGGCAATGAGCAGTTCTTC. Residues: CASAEGARGNEQFF.

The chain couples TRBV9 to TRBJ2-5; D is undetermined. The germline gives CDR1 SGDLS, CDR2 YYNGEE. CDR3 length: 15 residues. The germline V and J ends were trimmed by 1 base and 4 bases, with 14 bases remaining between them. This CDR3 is CASSVTRSSGETQYF. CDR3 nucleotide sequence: TGTGCCAGCAGCGTAACCAGGTCCTCGGGAGAGACCCAGTACTTC. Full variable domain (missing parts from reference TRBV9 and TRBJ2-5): DSGVTQTPKHLITATGQRVTLRCSPRSGDLSVYWYQQSLDQGLQFLIQYYNGEERAKGNILERFSAQQFPDLHSELNLSSLELGDSALYFCASSVTRSSGETQYFGPGTRLLVL.

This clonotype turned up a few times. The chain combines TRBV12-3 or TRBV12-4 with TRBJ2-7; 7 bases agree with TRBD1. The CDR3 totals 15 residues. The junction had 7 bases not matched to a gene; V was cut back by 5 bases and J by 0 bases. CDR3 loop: CASSGQAASSYEQYF. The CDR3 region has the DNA TGTGCCAGCAGTGGACAGGCCGCCAGCTCCTACGAGCAGTACTTC.

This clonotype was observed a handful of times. DNA for the CDR3: TGCGCCAGCAGCTTGTCGGGGATAGGGGAAAAACTGTTTTTT. Amino acid sequence: CASSLSGIGEKLFF. The rearrangement links TRBV5-1 to TRBJ1-4; D is ambiguous. This CDR3 has 14 residues. With 1 base removed from V and 8 bases from J, the gap between germline ends came to 12 bases. Germline V gene lookup returns CDR1 SGHRS and CDR2 YFSETQ.

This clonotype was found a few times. CDR3 coding DNA: TGTGCCAGCAGCTTAAGGCAGCCGCAAAACATTCAGTACTTC. This encodes CASSLRQPQNIQYF. The chain carries TRBV7-2 and TRBJ2-4; D unclear. The V end was cut by 2 bases, the J end by 5 bases, with 10 bases between. This CDR3 is built from 14 residues. Germline-derived CDR1 and CDR2 are SGHTA and FQGNSA.

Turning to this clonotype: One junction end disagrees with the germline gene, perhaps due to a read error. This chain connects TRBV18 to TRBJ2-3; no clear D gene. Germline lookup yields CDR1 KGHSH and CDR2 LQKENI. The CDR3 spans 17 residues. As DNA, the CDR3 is TGTGACAGCTCACCACCGGGTGCAGGATCGGGCACAGATACGCAGTATTTT. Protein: CDSSPPGAGSGTDTQYF. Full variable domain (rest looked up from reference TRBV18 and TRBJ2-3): NAGVMQNPRHLVRRRGQEARLRCSPMKGHSHVYWYRQLPEEGLKFMVYLQKENIIDESGMPKERFSAEFPKEGPSILRIQQVVRGDSAAYFCDSSPPGAGSGTDTQYFGPGTRLTVL.

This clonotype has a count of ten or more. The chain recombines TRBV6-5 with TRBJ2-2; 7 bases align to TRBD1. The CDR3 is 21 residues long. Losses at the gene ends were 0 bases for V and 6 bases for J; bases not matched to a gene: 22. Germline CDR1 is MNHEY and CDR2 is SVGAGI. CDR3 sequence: CASSYSSTKKGARGRPGELFF. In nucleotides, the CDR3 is TGTGCCAGCAGTTACTCGAGTACAAAGAAGGGGGCAAGGGGGCGCCCCGGGGAGCTGTTTTTT.

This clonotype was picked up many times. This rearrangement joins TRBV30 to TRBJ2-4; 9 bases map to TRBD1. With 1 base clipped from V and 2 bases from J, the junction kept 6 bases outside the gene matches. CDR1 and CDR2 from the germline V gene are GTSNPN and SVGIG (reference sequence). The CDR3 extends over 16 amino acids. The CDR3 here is CAWSGGTGPPKNIQYF. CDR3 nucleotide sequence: TGTGCCTGGAGTGGGGGGACAGGGCCCCCCAAAAACATTCAGTACTTC.

CDR3: CASSEGPGGRQPQHF. CDR3 coding DNA: TGTGCCAGCAGTGAGGGACCCGGAGGACGTCAGCCCCAGCATTTT. The chain has TRBV6-1 and TRBJ1-5, with D possibly TRBD1 on 5 matching bases. The V and J ends lost 3 bases and 6 bases respectively, with 15 bases between them. This CDR3 is built from 15 residues. Germline CDR1 and CDR2: MNHNS and SASEGT.